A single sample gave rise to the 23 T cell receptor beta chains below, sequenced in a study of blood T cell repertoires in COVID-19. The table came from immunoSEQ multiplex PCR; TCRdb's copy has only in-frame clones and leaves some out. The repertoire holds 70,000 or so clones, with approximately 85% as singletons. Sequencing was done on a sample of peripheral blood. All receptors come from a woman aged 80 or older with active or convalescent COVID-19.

In DNA form, the CDR3 reads TGTGCCAGCAGGTTTTTCGGGGTTCAATATGAGCAGTTCTTC. Its protein product is CASRFFGVQYEQFF. V gene TRBV2 combines with J gene TRBJ2-1; D might be TRBD2 (5 bases). Germline assignment: CDR1 SNHLY and CDR2 FYNNEI. V lost 6 bases and J 8 bases, leaving 17 bases between the germline ends. This CDR3 region has 14 residues.

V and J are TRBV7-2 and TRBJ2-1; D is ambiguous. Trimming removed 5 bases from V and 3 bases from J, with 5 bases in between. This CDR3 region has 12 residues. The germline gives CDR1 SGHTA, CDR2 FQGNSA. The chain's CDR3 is CASSPNYNEQFF. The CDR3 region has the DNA TGTGCCAGCAGCCCCAACTACAATGAGCAGTTCTTC.

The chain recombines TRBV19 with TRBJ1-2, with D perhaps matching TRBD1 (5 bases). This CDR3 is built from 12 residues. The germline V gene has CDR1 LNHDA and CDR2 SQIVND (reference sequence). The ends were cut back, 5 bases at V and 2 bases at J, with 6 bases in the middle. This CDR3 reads CASSGQNYGYTF. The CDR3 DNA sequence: TGTGCCAGTAGTGGACAAAACTATGGCTACACCTTC.

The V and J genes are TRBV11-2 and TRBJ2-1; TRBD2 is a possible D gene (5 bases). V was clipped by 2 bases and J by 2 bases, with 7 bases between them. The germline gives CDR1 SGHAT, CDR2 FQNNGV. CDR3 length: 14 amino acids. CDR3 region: CASSLSGTYNEQFF. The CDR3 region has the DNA TGTGCCAGCAGCTTAAGCGGAACCTACAATGAGCAGTTCTTC. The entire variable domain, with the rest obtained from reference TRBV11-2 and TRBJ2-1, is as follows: EAGVAQSPRYKIIEKRQSVAFWCNPISGHATLYWYQQILGQGPKLLIQFQNNGVVDDSQLPKDRFSAERLKGVDSTLKIQPAKLEDSAVYLCASSLSGTYNEQFFGPGTRLTVL.

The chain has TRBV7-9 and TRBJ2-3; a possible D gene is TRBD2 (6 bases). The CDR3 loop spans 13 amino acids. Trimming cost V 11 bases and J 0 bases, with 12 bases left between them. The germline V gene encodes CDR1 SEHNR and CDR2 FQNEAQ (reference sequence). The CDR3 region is CAGSGFSTDTQYF. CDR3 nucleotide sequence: TGTGCCGGGAGCGGGTTTAGCACAGATACGCAGTATTTT.

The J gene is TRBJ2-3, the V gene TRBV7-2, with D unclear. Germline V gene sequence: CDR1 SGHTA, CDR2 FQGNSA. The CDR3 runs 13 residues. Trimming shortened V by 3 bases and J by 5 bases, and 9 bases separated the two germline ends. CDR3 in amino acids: CASSFSSVDTQYF. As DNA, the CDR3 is TGTGCCAGCAGCTTTAGCAGCGTAGATACGCAGTATTTT.

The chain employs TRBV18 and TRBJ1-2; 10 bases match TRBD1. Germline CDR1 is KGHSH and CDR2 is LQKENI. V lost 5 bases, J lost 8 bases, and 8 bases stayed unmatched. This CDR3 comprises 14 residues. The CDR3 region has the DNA TGTGCCAGCTCAGACGACAGGGGGCTGGGCGGCTACACCTTC. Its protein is CASSDDRGLGGYTF.

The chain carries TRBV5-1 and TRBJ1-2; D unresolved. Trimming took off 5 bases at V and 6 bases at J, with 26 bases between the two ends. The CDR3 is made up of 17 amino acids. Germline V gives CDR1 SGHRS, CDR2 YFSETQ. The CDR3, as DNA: TGCGCCAGCAGAAGGAGGCAGAATGATGGGCTTTCGGATGGCTACACCTTC. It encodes CASRRRQNDGLSDGYTF.

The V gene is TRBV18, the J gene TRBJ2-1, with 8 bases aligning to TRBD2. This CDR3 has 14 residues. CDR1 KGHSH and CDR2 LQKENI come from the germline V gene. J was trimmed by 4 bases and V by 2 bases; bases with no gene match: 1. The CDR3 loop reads CASSPTGGYNEQFF. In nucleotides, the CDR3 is TGTGCCAGCTCACCAACGGGGGGGTACAATGAGCAGTTCTTC.

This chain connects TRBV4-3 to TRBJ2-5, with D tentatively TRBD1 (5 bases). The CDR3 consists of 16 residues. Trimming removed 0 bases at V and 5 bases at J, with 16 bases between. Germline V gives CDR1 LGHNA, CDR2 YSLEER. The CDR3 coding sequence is TGCGCCAGCAGCCAAGATGGGGCCGGCCCCACGGAGACCCAGTACTTC. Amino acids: CASSQDGAGPTETQYF.

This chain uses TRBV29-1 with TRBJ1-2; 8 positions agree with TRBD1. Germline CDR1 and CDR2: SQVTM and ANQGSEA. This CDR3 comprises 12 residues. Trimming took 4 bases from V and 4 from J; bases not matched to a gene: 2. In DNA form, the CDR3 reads TGCAGCGTTGGTACAGGGGGCTATGGCTACACCTTC. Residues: CSVGTGGYGYTF.

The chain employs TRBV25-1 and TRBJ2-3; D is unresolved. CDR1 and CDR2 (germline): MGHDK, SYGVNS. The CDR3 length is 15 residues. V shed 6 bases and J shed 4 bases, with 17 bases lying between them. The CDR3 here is CASRETGFTSDTQYF. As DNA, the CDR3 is TGTGCCAGCAGGGAAACGGGTTTTACCTCAGATACGCAGTATTTT.

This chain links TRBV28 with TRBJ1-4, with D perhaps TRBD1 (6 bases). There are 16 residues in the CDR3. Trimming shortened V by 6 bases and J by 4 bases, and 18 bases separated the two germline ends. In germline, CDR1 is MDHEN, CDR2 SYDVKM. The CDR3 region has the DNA TGTGCCAGCAGGATCGGGGGGCGCTTAGGTAATGAAAAACTGTTTTTT. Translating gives CASRIGGRLGNEKLFF.

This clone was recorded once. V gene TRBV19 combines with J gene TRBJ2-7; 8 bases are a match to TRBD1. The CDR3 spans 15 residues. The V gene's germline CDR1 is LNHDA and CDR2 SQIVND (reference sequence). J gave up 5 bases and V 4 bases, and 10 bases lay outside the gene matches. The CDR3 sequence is CASSTTSGGLNEQYF. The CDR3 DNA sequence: TGTGCCAGTAGTACGACGTCAGGGGGCCTTAACGAGCAGTACTTC.

CDR3 DNA sequence: TGTGCCAGCTGCCCGGGGGTAAAGCCTTTTGAGCAGTTCTTC. Encoded protein: CASCPGVKPFEQFF. The chain has TRBV27 and TRBJ2-1, with D tentatively TRBD2 (6 bases). Trimming removed 8 bases from V and 9 bases from J, with 20 bases in between. The germline CDR1 and CDR2 sequences are MNHEY and SMNVEV (reference sequence). This CDR3 comprises 14 residues.

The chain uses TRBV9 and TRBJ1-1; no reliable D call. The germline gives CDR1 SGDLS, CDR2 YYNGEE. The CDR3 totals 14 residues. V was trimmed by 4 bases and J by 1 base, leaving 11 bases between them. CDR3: CASSFMTGNTEAFF. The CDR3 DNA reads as TGTGCCAGCAGCTTCATGACGGGGAACACTGAAGCTTTCTTT.

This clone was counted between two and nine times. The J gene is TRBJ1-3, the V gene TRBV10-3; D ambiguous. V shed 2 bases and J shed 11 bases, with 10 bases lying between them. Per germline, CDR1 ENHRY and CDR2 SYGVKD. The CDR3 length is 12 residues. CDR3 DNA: TGTGCCATCAGTGAGATTCTCACTCCCATATATTTT. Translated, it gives CAISEILTPIYF.

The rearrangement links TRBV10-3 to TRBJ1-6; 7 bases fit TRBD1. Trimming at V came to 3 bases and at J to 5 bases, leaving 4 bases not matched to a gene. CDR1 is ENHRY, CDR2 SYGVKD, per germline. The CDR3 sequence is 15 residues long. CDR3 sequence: CAISDSGQDNSPLHF. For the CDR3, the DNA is TGTGCCATCAGTGACTCCGGACAGGATAATTCACCCCTCCACTTT.

DNA of the CDR3: TGTGCCAGCAGTTATCAGGGCGCCTACGAGCAGTACTTC. Its protein product is CASSYQGAYEQYF. V gene TRBV6-2 or TRBV6-3 combines with J gene TRBJ2-7; D perhaps matches TRBD1 (5 bases). V lost 3 bases and J 2 bases, leaving 8 bases between the germline ends. In germline, CDR1 is MNHEY, CDR2 SVGEGT. The CDR3 loop spans 13 amino acids.

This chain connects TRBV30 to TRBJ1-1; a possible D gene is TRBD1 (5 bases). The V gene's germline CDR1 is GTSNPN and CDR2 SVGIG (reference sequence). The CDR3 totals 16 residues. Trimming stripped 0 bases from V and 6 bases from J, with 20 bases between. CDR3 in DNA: TGTGCCTGGAGTGTACATCGGGACTTGAGGGGATCTGAAGCTTTCTTT. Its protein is CAWSVHRDLRGSEAFF.

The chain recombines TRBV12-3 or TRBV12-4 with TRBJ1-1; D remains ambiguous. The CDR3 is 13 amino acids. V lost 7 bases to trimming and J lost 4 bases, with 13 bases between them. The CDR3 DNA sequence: TGTGCCAGCAAAGGCGGGCCGTCCACTGAAGCTTTCTTT. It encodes CASKGGPSTEAFF.

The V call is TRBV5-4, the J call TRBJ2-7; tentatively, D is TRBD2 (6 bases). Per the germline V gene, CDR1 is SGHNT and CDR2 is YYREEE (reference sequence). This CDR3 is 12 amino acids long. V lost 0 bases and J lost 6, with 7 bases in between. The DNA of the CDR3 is TGTGCCAGCAGCTTGGTGCGGGGCGAGCAGTACTTC. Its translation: CASSLVRGEQYF.

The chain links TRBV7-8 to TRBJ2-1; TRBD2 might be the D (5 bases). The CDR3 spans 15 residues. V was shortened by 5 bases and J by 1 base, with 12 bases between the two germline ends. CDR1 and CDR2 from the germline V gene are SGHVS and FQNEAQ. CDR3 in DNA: TGTGCCAGCAGCCCAAGCGGAGTATCCTACAATGAGCAGTTCTTC. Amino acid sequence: CASSPSGVSYNEQFF.